A selection of T cell receptor beta chains follows, all from one sample in a study of Ad26.COV2.S vaccination and SARS-CoV-2 variants. The repertoire was sequenced with immunoSEQ multiplex PCR; TCRdb's copy has only in-frame clones and lacks some. The sample includes about 680,000 clones, about 89% of them seen just once. Sample: peripheral blood, taken in a trial of Ad26.COV2.S vaccine versus placebo. These receptors were taken from a person aged 18-65 years who received the Ad26.COV2.S COVID-19 vaccine or a placebo. Both conserved end residues are part of each CDR3. The D gene is left open where the match is weak. Clone size is shown for a subset of rows, as once, few, many or a class of expanded clone.

clone size	D gene	J gene	V gene	CDR3 DNA	CDR3 protein
.	TRBD1	TRBJ1-1	TRBV6-5	TGTGCCAGCACCTACCGGGACAGGGGGTCTGAAGCTTTCTTT	CASTYRDRGSEAFF
.	.	TRBJ2-5	TRBV6-5	TGTGCCAGCAGTTACGGGGGGCGGGGCCCAGAGACCCAGTACTTC	CASSYGGRGPETQYF
.	.	TRBJ2-7	TRBV19	TGTGCCAGTAGTCACGCAGGGCGCGAGCAGTACTTC	CASSHAGREQYF
.	TRBD1	TRBJ1-6	TRBV6-6	TGTGCCAGCAGTTACCCGACAGGGGCGAGCTCACCCCTCCACTTT	CASSYPTGASSPLHF
.	TRBD2	TRBJ2-5	TRBV29-1	TGCAGCGTAAAACTAGAGCGGGGCCAAGAGACCCAGTACTTC	CSVKLERGQETQYF
.	TRBD2	TRBJ2-5	TRBV10-1	TGCGCCAGCAGCGTGAGGACTAGCGGGGCGCAGACCCAGTACTTC	CASSVRTSGAQTQYF
.	TRBD1	TRBJ1-5	TRBV7-9	TGTGCCAGCAGCTCTTCGGACAGGGGCGAGAATCAGCCCCAGCATTTT	CASSSSDRGENQPQHF
.	TRBD1	TRBJ1-2	TRBV6-5	TGTGCCGGCCTCCAAAGACAGGGGCGGAATGGCTACACCTTC	CAGLQRQGRNGYTF
.	.	TRBJ1-2	TRBV18	TGTGCCAGCTCCGTGGGGGGTCTAAACTATGGCTACACCTTC	CASSVGGLNYGYTF
.	.	TRBJ1-3	TRBV10-3	TGTGCCACGGACAGCGCGGATGGAAACACCATATATTTT	CATDSADGNTIYF
.	.	TRBJ1-1	TRBV4-1	TGCGCCAGCAGCCAAGTGACGGGGAACACTGAAGCTTTCTTT	CASSQVTGNTEAFF
.	.	TRBJ2-7	TRBV5-6	TGTGCCAGCAGCTTAAAAGATGCCTACGAGCAGTACTTC	CASSLKDAYEQYF
.	.	TRBJ2-3	TRBV7-2	TGTGCCAGCAGGCGAGGGGGAGCTTCGACAGATACGCAGTATTTT	CASRRGGASTDTQYF
.	.	TRBJ2-3	TRBV4-3	TGCGCCAGCAGCCAAGAACTATCCAGCACAGATACGCAGTATTTT	CASSQELSSTDTQYF
.	.	TRBJ2-7	TRBV3-1/TRBV3-2	TGTGCCAGCAGCCCAGAGGTAGGCAGGCCGGATTATCAGCCTTCCTACGAGCAGTACTTC	CASSPEVGRPDYQPSYEQYF
once	.	TRBJ2-1	TRBV7-9	TGTGCCAGCAGTTATACTTCGGATGAGCAGTTCTTC	CASSYTSDEQFF
.	TRBD1	TRBJ1-3	TRBV6-2/TRBV6-3	TGTGCCAGCGGCCGGGACAGTTTCTCTGGAAACACCATATATTTT	CASGRDSFSGNTIYF
.	.	TRBJ1-1	TRBV19	TGTGCCAGTAGTATGAGGGGTGGGGAGGAGAACACTGAAGCTTTCTTT	CASSMRGGEENTEAFF
.	.	TRBJ1-5	TRBV27	TGTGCCAGCAGCCTTATCGGGGGGGTGAATCAGCCCCAGCATTTT	CASSLIGGVNQPQHF
.	TRBD2	TRBJ2-7	TRBV4-2	TGTGCCAGCAGCCCGGGAGCGGGAGGGCTTCGCTCCTACGAGCAGTACTTC	CASSPGAGGLRSYEQYF
.	.	TRBJ1-4	TRBV5-1	TGCGCCAGCAGCTTGGCCGGGTATGACGGCATGGAAAAACTGTTTTTT	CASSLAGYDGMEKLFF
.	TRBD2	TRBJ2-7	TRBV2	TGTGCCAGCAGTGAATTTGCGGGAGTATCCTACGAGCAGTACTTC	CASSEFAGVSYEQYF
.	.	TRBJ1-5	TRBV7-2	TGTGCCAGCAGCTCGGGACTAAACGATGGGCCCCAGCATTTT	CASSSGLNDGPQHF
.	.	TRBJ2-5	TRBV24-1	TGTGCCACCAGTGATTCTGGCAGGGGACGAGAGACCCAGTACTTC	CATSDSGRGRETQYF
.	TRBD2	TRBJ2-7	TRBV6-6	TGTGCCAGCAGTTACTCGCTAGCGGGAGCACGTGAGCAGTACTTC	CASSYSLAGAREQYF
.	.	TRBJ2-1	TRBV5-4	TGTGCCAGCAGCTCCACCGGGACTTGGGGTGAGCAGTTCTTC	CASSSTGTWGEQFF
.	TRBD1	TRBJ2-7	TRBV10-1	TGCGCCAGCAGCATGCAGGACAGGGGCCGGGGGCAGTACTTC	CASSMQDRGRGQYF
.	TRBD2	TRBJ2-1	TRBV4-1	TGCGCCAGCAGCTCACCAAGCGGGGGGAAGTACAATGAGCAGTTCTTC	CASSSPSGGKYNEQFF
.	TRBD1	TRBJ1-2	TRBV18	TGTGCCAGCTCACCACTTGGACAGGGGGCGACTAACTATGGCTACACCTTC	CASSPLGQGATNYGYTF
.	.	TRBJ1-6	TRBV2	TGTGCCAGCAGTGTCCCACCGGAGTCACCCCTCCACTTT	CASSVPPESPLHF
few	.	TRBJ1-1	TRBV10-3	TGTGCCATCAGTTCTCAGGGAAGCACTGAAGCTTTCTTT	CAISSQGSTEAFF